The present T cell receptor beta chain was sequenced within a study of blood T cell repertoires in COVID-19. In the study overall: Sites in the United States, Italy and Spain provided acute and convalescent COVID-19 samples.

The CDR3 loop spans 14 amino acids. The germline gives CDR1 LNHDA, CDR2 SQIVND (reference sequence). V dropped 7 bases and J dropped 4 bases, with 16 bases sitting between them. Authors' analysis steps: Cell counts per sample came from amplifying reference gene primers. Method: immunoSEQ multiplex PCR; TCRdb's copy keeps in-frame clones and lacks some. The DNA was the basis for D and trimming; V, J and clone size are from that table. The data contain about 64,000 clones, more than 55% of them singletons. Participant age was about 18 to 89 years, and participants resided in 20 to 30 US areas. Participants had their cohort set by participant-reported clinical history.

Sequenced input: PBMCs or T cells enriched from blood (not recorded which). The receptor was isolated from a woman aged 55 to 70 who had been exposed to COVID-19. The V gene is TRBV19, the J gene TRBJ1-1, with D maybe TRBD1 (6 bases). CDR3 coding DNA: TGTGCCAGTACCTTCCGGGGGGCGGGCACTGAAGCTTTCTTT. Translating it yields CASTFRGAGTEAFF.